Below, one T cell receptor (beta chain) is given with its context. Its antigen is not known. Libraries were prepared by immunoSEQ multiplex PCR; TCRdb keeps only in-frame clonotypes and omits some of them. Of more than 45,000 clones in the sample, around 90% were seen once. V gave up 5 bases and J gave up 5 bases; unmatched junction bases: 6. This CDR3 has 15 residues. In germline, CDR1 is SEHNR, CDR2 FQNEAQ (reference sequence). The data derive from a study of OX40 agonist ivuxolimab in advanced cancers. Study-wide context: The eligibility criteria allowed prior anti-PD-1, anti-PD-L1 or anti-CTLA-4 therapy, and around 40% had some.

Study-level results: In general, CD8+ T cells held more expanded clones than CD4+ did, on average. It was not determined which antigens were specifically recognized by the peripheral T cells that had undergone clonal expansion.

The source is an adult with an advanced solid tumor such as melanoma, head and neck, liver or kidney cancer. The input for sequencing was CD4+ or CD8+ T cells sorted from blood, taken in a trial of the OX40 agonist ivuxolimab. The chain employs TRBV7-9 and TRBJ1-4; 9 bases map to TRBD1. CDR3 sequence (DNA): TGTGCCAGCAGCCCTTCGACAGGGGGAAATGAAAAACTGTTTTTT. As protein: CASSPSTGGNEKLFF. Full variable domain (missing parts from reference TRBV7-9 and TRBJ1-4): DTGVSQNPRHKITKRGQNVTFRCDPISEHNRLYWYRQTLGQGPEFLTYFQNEAQLEKSRLLSDRFSAERPKGSFSTLEIQRTEQGDSAMYLCASSPSTGGNEKLFFGSGTQLSVL.